This TCR beta chain was sequenced for a study of shared clonotypes between healthy human individuals. Study-wide findings and caveats: Non-shared clonotypes showed lower generation probabilities than clonotypes common to all four donors. Larger estimated richness was generally seen in naive subsets than in memory subsets. Sequencing depth was a factor that was expected to affect clonotype sharing among donors.

Assay: immunoSEQ multiplex PCR; the TCRdb copy retains only in-frame clones and omits some. Among about 1.1 million clones listed, around 77% were seen once. To note about this clone: Antigen: not known.

In germline, CDR1 is SGHKS, CDR2 YYEKEE (reference sequence). The ends were cut back, 0 bases at V and 4 bases at J, with 10 bases in the middle. This CDR3 is built from 14 residues. This rearrangement joins TRBV5-5 to TRBJ1-2; D ambiguous. Sequencing was performed on memory CD4+ T cells from PBMCs. Subset given: CD45RA-negative fraction. This TCR came from a man younger than 30 in good health. Some clones in this sample may be carry-over from other donors' samples. CDR3 sequence: CASSLGGNGYGYTF. Here the CDR3 DNA reads TGTGCCAGCAGCTTGGGAGGGAACGGCTATGGCTACACCTTC.